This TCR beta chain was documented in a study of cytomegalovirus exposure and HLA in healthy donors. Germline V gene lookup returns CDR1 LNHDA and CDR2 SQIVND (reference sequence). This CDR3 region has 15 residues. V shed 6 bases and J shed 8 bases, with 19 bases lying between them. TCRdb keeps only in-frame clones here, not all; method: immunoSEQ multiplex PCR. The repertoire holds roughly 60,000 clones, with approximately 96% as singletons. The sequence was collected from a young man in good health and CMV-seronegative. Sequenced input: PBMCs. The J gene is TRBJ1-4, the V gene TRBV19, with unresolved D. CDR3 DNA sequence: TGTGCCAGTAGCCTCACCAGGAGGGCCGGGGAAAAACTGTTTTTT. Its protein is CASSLTRRAGEKLFF.